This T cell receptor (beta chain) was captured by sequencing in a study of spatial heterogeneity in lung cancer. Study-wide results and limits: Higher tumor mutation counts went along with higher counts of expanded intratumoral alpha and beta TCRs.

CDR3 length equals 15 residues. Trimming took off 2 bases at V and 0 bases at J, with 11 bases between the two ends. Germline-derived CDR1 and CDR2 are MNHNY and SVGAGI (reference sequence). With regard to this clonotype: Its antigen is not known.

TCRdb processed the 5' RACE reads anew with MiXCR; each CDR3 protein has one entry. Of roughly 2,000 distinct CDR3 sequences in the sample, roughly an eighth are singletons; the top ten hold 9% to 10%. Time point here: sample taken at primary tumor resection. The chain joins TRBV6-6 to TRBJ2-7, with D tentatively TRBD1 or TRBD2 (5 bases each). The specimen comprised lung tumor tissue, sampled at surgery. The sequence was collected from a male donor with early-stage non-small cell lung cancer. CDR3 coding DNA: TGTGCCAGCAGTTACCCGGGACGGAACTCCTACGAGCAGTACTTC. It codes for CASSYPGRNSYEQYF.